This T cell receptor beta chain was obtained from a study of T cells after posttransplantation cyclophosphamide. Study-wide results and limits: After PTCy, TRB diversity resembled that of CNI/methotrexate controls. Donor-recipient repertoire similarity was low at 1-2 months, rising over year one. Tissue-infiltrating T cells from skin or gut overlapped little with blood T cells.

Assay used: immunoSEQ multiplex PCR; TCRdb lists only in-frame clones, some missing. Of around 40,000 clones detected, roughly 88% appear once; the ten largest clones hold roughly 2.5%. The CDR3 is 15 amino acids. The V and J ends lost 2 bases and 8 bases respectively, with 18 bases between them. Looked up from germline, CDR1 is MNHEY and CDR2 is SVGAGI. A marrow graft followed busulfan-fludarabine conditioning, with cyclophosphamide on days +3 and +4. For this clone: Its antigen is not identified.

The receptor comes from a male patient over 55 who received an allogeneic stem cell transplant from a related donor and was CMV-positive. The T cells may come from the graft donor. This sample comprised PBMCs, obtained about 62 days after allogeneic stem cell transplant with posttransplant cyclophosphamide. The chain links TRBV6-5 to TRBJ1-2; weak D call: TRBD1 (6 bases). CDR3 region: CASSYTPTGVWGYTF. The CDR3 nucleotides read TGTGCCAGCAGTTACACCCCGACAGGTGTTTGGGGCTACACCTTC.